This TCR beta chain appears in the sequencing data of a study of cytomegalovirus exposure and HLA in healthy donors. Study details: When over 300 donors were genotyped, around 77% of them were found to fall in the Caucasian-associated ancestry cluster.

Each of the donors was a healthy bone marrow donor. The germline gives CDR1 SGHNT, CDR2 YYREEE (reference sequence). The V end lost 1 base, the J end lost 1 base, and 11 bases lay between the germline ends. The CDR3 runs to 15 residues. This clone was picked up a small number of times. PCR amplification relied on 60 Vbeta primers (plus 13 Jbeta primers). TCRdb keeps only in-frame clones here, not all; method: immunoSEQ multiplex PCR. Among approximately 190,000 clones listed, 70% were seen once. Sequencing was done on a sample of PBMCs. The receptor was isolated from a man between 35 and 55 years old in good health and CMV-seropositive. This rearrangement joins TRBV5-4 to TRBJ1-1; tentatively, D is TRBD1 (6 bases). CDR3 nucleotides: TGTGCCAGCAGCTTGAACGCAGGGGCGAACACTGAAGCTTTCTTT. Translation gives CASSLNAGANTEAFF.